The next 15 T cell receptor beta chains were all read from a single sample in a study of blood T cell repertoires in COVID-19. Profiled with immunoSEQ multiplex PCR; TCRdb holds only in-frame clones, not every one. The sample has more than 95,000 clones; approximately 80% are singletons. What was sequenced was peripheral blood. The source of these receptors is an elderly woman with acute or convalescent COVID-19.

The chain links TRBV19 to TRBJ2-2; 9 bases are shared with TRBD2. The CDR3 extends over 16 amino acids. Germline CDR1 LNHDA, CDR2 SQIVND (reference sequence). V dropped 3 bases and J dropped 6; count of bases not matched to a gene: 8. The CDR3 coding sequence is TGTGCCAGTAGTATGGCCAGCGGGAGGTACTCCGGGGAGCTGTTTTTT. This sequence encodes CASSMASGRYSGELFF.

This chain uses TRBV5-6 with TRBJ1-6; 8 nucleotides match TRBD1. J gave up 12 bases and V 4 bases, and 12 bases lay outside the gene matches. From germline, CDR1 is SGHDT and CDR2 YYEEEE. The CDR3 is 15 residues long. The CDR3 DNA sequence: TGTGCCAGCAGCCGCCGGGACAGGCGCTTTGGACCCCTCCACTTT. Its protein product is CASSRRDRRFGPLHF.

The chain joins TRBV6-5 to TRBJ2-3; possible D gene TRBD2, 5 bases. V shed 10 bases and J shed 2 bases, with 10 bases lying between them. The CDR3 is 12 amino acids. Germline V gene lookup returns CDR1 MNHEY and CDR2 SVGAGI. The CDR3 coding sequence is TGTGCCATTAGGACTGTCACAGATACGCAGTATTTT. Translation: CAIRTVTDTQYF.

The rearrangement uses TRBV19 and TRBJ1-6, with D tentatively TRBD1 (5 bases). Germline V gene lookup returns CDR1 LNHDA and CDR2 SQIVND (reference sequence). V was pared by 3 bases and J by 0 bases, with 21 bases between. This CDR3 is built from 20 residues. CDR3 in DNA: TGTGCCAGTAGTATGGGGGGAACCGGATTAGGGAGCTCCTATAATTCACCCCTCCACTTT. Translated: CASSMGGTGLGSSYNSPLHF. The whole variable domain, filled in from reference TRBV19 and TRBJ1-6, reads DGGITQSPKYLFRKEGQNVTLSCEQNLNHDAMYWYRQDPGQGLRLIYYSQIVNDFQKGDIAEGYSVSREKKESFPLTVTSAQKNPTAFYLCASSMGGTGLGSSYNSPLHFGNGTRLTVT.

The V call is TRBV6-5, the J call TRBJ1-5, with a weak D call TRBD1 (6 bases). CDR3 length: 13 residues. Germline CDR1 MNHEY, CDR2 SVGAGI. Between the trimmed V and J ends, which lost 6 bases and 4 bases, there was a span of 10 bases. In DNA, the CDR3 is TGTGCCAGCAGATCAACAGGGAATCAGCCCCAGCATTTT. It is translated as CASRSTGNQPQHF.

The chain couples TRBV28 to TRBJ2-2, with D possibly matching TRBD1 (6 bases). CDR1 is MDHEN, CDR2 SYDVKM, per germline. Trimming removed 7 bases at V and 2 bases at J, with 14 bases between. The CDR3 consists of 15 residues. DNA for the CDR3: TGTGCCAGCAAGGGGACATCTTTTAACACCGGGGAGCTGTTTTTT. Amino acid sequence: CASKGTSFNTGELFF.

This chain connects TRBV2 to TRBJ2-7; 10 bases fit TRBD1. Germline CDR1 reads SNHLY; CDR2 reads FYNNEI. Trimming at V came to 4 bases and at J to 6 bases, leaving 12 bases not matched to a gene. This CDR3 is built from 16 residues. The CDR3 DNA follows: TGTGCCAGCAGTGGAACGATTGGACAGGGGGAGAGCGAGCAGTACTTC. This encodes CASSGTIGQGESEQYF.

The chain employs TRBV5-1 and TRBJ2-1; 14 bases fit TRBD2. CDR3 size: 16 residues. Per the germline V gene, CDR1 is SGHRS and CDR2 is YFSETQ. V trimming: 4 bases; J trimming: 6 bases; junction bases outside the gene matches: 6. The chain's CDR3 is CASSPTGTSGGNEQFF. For the CDR3, the DNA is TGCGCCAGCAGCCCCACCGGGACTAGCGGGGGCAATGAGCAGTTCTTC.

This sequence joins TRBV6-5 and TRBJ1-6; D may be TRBD1 (5 bases). The CDR3 runs 15 residues. Per the germline V gene, CDR1 is MNHEY and CDR2 is SVGAGI. V shed 5 bases and J shed 7 bases, with 15 bases lying between them. CDR3 nucleotides: TGTGCCAGCAGTCCCATGGGTGGGGGGAATTCACCCCTCCACTTT. This sequence encodes CASSPMGGGNSPLHF.

This chain uses TRBV7-2 with TRBJ2-3; the D gene is possibly TRBD2 (5 bases). Trimming removed 1 base from V and 4 bases from J, with 9 bases in between. The germline V gene encodes CDR1 SGHTA and CDR2 FQGNSA. The length of the CDR3 is 14 residues. CDR3 region: CASSLGGSADTQYF. The CDR3 DNA is TGTGCCAGCAGCTTAGGTGGGAGTGCAGATACGCAGTATTTT.

V gene TRBV7-8 combines with J gene TRBJ1-4; D perhaps matches TRBD1 (6 bases). Trimming pared 5 bases from V and 4 bases from J, leaving 14 bases between. CDR3 length: 15 residues. Germline CDR1 and CDR2: SGHVS and FQNEAQ. Here the CDR3 reads CASSQGGADNEKLFF. Written as DNA, the CDR3 is TGTGCCAGCAGCCAAGGGGGGGCAGATAATGAAAAACTGTTTTTT. Complete variable domain (other parts from reference TRBV7-8 and TRBJ1-4): GAGVSQSPRYKVAKRGQDVALRCDPISGHVSLFWYQQALGQGPEFLTYFQNEAQLDKSGLPSDRFFAERPEGSVSTLKIQRTQQEDSAVYLCASSQGGADNEKLFFGSGTQLSVL.

CDR3 sequence: CASSPPGTDTQYF. CDR3 coding DNA: TGTGCCAGCTCACCACCCGGCACAGATACGCAGTATTTT. The chain employs TRBV18 and TRBJ2-3; no definite D call. V was clipped by 0 bases and J by 1 base, with 2 bases between them. The CDR3 is made up of 13 amino acids. CDR1 and CDR2 from the germline V gene are KGHSH and LQKENI.

This chain uses TRBV7-9 with TRBJ2-7; tentative D call: TRBD1 (7 bases). Germline-derived CDR1 and CDR2 are SEHNR and FQNEAQ (reference sequence). Trimming shortened V by 2 bases and J by 3 bases, and 20 bases separated the two germline ends. The CDR3 loop spans 17 amino acids. The DNA for the CDR3 is TGTGCCAGCAGCTTATACCCCCACGCAGGGGGGAGCTACGAGCAGTACGTC. Its translation is CASSLYPHAGGSYEQYV.

CDR3 amino acids: CASSFWTDYNEQFF. The CDR3 DNA is TGTGCCAGCAGCTTTTGGACAGATTACAATGAGCAGTTCTTC. The gene calls are TRBV11-2 and TRBJ2-1, with D perhaps TRBD1 (6 bases). Germline CDR1 and CDR2: SGHAT and FQNNGV. Trimming cost V 3 bases and J 4 bases, with 10 bases left between them. The CDR3 consists of 14 residues.

This clone was picked up a small number of times. The chain is built from TRBV3-1 (or the pseudogene TRBV3-2) and TRBJ1-4, with D maybe TRBD1 (5 bases). Germline CDR1 LGHDT, CDR2 YNNKEL (reference sequence). The CDR3 covers 16 residues. V was pared by 0 bases and J by 3 bases, with 11 bases between. In DNA form, the CDR3 reads TGTGCCAGCAGCCAAGATATCGGGGGTGCTAATGAAAAACTGTTTTTT. This gives the protein CASSQDIGGANEKLFF.